This TCR beta chain was identified during a study of early T cells in non-severe SARS-CoV-2 infection. The length of the CDR3 is 12 residues. V was cut by 5 bases and J by 4 bases, with 10 bases left in between. Germline CDR1 is SQVTM and CDR2 is ANQGSEA. TCRdb passed the 5' RACE reads through MiXCR, listing each CDR3 protein once. Here the sample spans 75,000 to 100,000 distinct CDR3 sequences, 16% being singletons. This TCR was sampled from an adult who was a healthcare worker with PCR-confirmed SARS-CoV-2 infection or an uninfected control (not recorded which). The chain uses TRBV29-1 and TRBJ2-3; D perhaps matches TRBD1 (5 bases). Source material: whole blood. The CDR3 DNA is TGCAGCGTTATGTCAGGGTCAGATACGCAGTATTTT. Residues: CSVMSGSDTQYF.